One sample yielded the 21 T cell receptor beta chains listed below, sequenced in a study of cytomegalovirus exposure and HLA in healthy donors (dated by TCRdb to 2017 to 2019). The library was built by means of the immunoSEQ multiplex PCR assay. This immuneACCESS table, as held by TCRdb, lists in-frame sequences with V and J called but not all clones. Of the missing ones, under half trace to an unresolved V gene in checked studies; the others have no known cause. The sample contains 160,000 or so clones, approximately 90% of them found a single time. The ten largest clones add up to more than 1.3% of the sample. Material: PBMCs. The source is a woman between 25 and 40 years old in good health and CMV-seronegative.

As concerns this clone: This sample also contains other DNA sequences that code for the same CDR3. The chain couples TRBV6-5 to TRBJ2-7; perhaps TRBD1 as D (6 bases). The CDR3 spans 14 residues. V lost 2 bases to trimming and J lost 0 bases, with 8 bases between them. Germline CDR1 reads MNHEY; CDR2 reads SVGAGI. The CDR3 DNA is TGTGCCAGCAGTTACACAGGGAGCTCCTACGAGCAGTACTTC. Its translation: CASSYTGSSYEQYF.

This sequence joins TRBV2 and TRBJ2-7, with 7 bases identical to TRBD2. The CDR3 consists of 14 residues. From germline, CDR1 is SNHLY and CDR2 FYNNEI. The junction had 8 bases not matched to a gene; V was cut back by 7 bases and J by 2 bases. The CDR3 DNA reads as TGTGCCAGCAAGAGAAGCGGGGAAACCTACGAGCAGTACTTC. Its translation: CASKRSGETYEQYF.

This clone was observed a handful of times. The chain links TRBV7-2 to TRBJ1-2; D is undetermined. The CDR3 has 15 residues. Germline V gene lookup returns CDR1 SGHTA and CDR2 FQGNSA. V was shortened by 2 bases and J by 0 bases, with 10 bases between the two germline ends. CDR3 sequence (DNA): TGTGCCAGCAGCTTATGGCCCAAAGCTAACTATGGCTACACCTTC. Residues: CASSLWPKANYGYTF. Looking up the rest from reference TRBV7-2 and TRBJ1-2 gives the full variable domain: GAGVSQSPSNKVTEKGKDVELRCDPISGHTALYWYRQSLGQGLEFLIYFQGNSAPDKSGLPSDRFSAERTGGSVSTLTIQRTQQEDSAVYLCASSLWPKANYGYTFGSGTRLTVV.

The chain carries TRBV7-8 and TRBJ1-1; 9 bases match TRBD1. Germline V gene lookup returns CDR1 SGHVS and CDR2 FQNEAQ. V dropped 5 bases and J dropped 3; count of bases not matched to a gene: 10. The CDR3 loop spans 16 amino acids. The CDR3 bases are TGTGCCAGCAGCCCACAGGGGGCGCAGAGCGACACTGAAGCTTTCTTT. Encoded protein: CASSPQGAQSDTEAFF.

The rearrangement uses TRBV4-1 and TRBJ1-5, with D maybe TRBD1 (5 bases). V was pared by 0 bases and J by 9 bases, with 18 bases between. The CDR3 spans 16 residues. Germline CDR1 and CDR2: MGHRA and YSYEKL. CDR3 amino acids: CASSQEPGLVVGPQHF. In DNA form, the CDR3 reads TGCGCCAGCAGCCAAGAACCAGGGCTTGTCGTAGGGCCCCAGCATTTT.

The chain employs TRBV30 and TRBJ1-2; D remains unclear. This CDR3 spans 12 amino acids. V shed 3 bases and J shed 6 bases, with 11 bases lying between them. CDR1 and CDR2 from the germline V gene are GTSNPN and SVGIG (reference sequence). CDR3 nucleotides: TGTGCCTGGAGAAGAGCCGTACATGGCTACACCTTC. Translating it yields CAWRRAVHGYTF.

J is TRBJ2-2 and V is TRBV6-5; D perhaps matches TRBD2 (6 bases). Germline CDR1 MNHEY, CDR2 SVGAGI. Trimming removed 4 bases at V and 8 bases at J, with 8 bases between. The CDR3 runs to 12 residues. DNA for the CDR3: TGTGCCAGCAGTTTCCGGGAGGGGGAGCTGTTTTTT. Protein sequence: CASSFREGELFF.

The CDR3 sequence: CASSGQGFLLQPQHF. CDR3 bases: TGTGCCAGCAGTGGCCAGGGGTTCCTTTTGCAGCCCCAGCATTTT. This sequence joins TRBV6-1 and TRBJ1-5; perhaps TRBD1 as D (6 bases). This CDR3 is built from 15 residues. The germline CDR1 and CDR2 sequences are MNHNS and SASEGT. V was shortened by 4 bases and J by 7 bases, with 17 bases between the two germline ends.

The chain couples TRBV5-1 to TRBJ2-6, with D unclear. CDR3 length: 15 residues. V shed 0 bases and J shed 4 bases, with 8 bases lying between them. Germline-derived CDR1 and CDR2 are SGHRS and YFSETQ. CDR3 loop: CASSLGATGANVLTF. The CDR3 DNA follows: TGCGCCAGCAGCTTGGGGGCAACCGGGGCCAACGTCCTGACTTTC.

The rearrangement links TRBV18 to TRBJ2-3, with D tentatively TRBD2 (6 bases). The CDR3 is made up of 21 amino acids. V lost 0 bases, J lost 1 base, and 26 bases lay in between. CDR1 and CDR2 from the germline V gene are KGHSH and LQKENI. The CDR3 nucleotides read TGTGCCAGCTCACCACCGTGGGCGGGGAGCGGGCAAAAGGGAGGCACAGATACGCAGTATTTT. Its translation is CASSPPWAGSGQKGGTDTQYF.

The chain uses TRBV19 and TRBJ2-2, with a tentative D call TRBD1 (6 bases). Trimming cost V 5 bases and J 5 bases, with 18 bases left between them. From germline, CDR1 is LNHDA and CDR2 SQIVND (reference sequence). There are 16 residues in the CDR3. The CDR3, as DNA: TGTGCCAGTAGTGCCTGGGGGCGGTATGCGACCGGGGAGCTGTTTTTT. Its protein product is CASSAWGRYATGELFF.

The genes are TRBV9 and TRBJ2-7; 9 nucleotides line up with TRBD2. V dropped 0 bases and J dropped 2; count of bases not matched to a gene: 3. The CDR3 is made up of 15 amino acids. Per germline, CDR1 SGDLS and CDR2 YYNGEE. The CDR3 protein is CASSVGSGGPYEQYF. The CDR3 DNA follows: TGTGCCAGCAGCGTAGGGAGCGGGGGGCCCTACGAGCAGTACTTC.

The rearrangement joins TRBV7-9 to TRBJ1-5; TRBD1 matches 7 bases. V was clipped by 5 bases and J by 4 bases; unmatched bases: 8. CDR3 size: 15 residues. Germline V lookup: CDR1 SEHNR, CDR2 FQNEAQ (reference sequence). CDR3 in DNA: TGTGCCAGCAGCCCAGGGGGGCCCTATAATCAGCCCCAGCATTTT. Translated: CASSPGGPYNQPQHF.

This clone occurred once. The chain carries TRBV10-1 and TRBJ2-3, with D maybe TRBD1 (6 bases). This CDR3 is built from 13 residues. CDR1 and CDR2 (germline): WNHNN, SYGVQD (reference sequence). The V end lost 6 bases, the J end lost 4 bases, and 11 bases lay between the germline ends. The CDR3: CASRDSRSDTQYF. For the CDR3, the DNA is TGCGCCAGCAGGGACAGTAGGTCAGATACGCAGTATTTT.

The chain couples TRBV5-1 to TRBJ2-7; 10 bases are shared with TRBD1. CDR1 and CDR2 from the germline V gene are SGHRS and YFSETQ. V was clipped by 5 bases and J by 3 bases; unmatched bases: 8. CDR3 length equals 15 residues. DNA for the CDR3: TGCGCCAGCAGAGGCGGGACAGGGGCCTACTACGAGCAGTACTTC. Protein: CASRGGTGAYYEQYF.

The genes are TRBV2 and TRBJ2-3, with D possibly TRBD2 on 6 matching bases. With 6 bases removed from V and 8 bases from J, the gap between germline ends came to 6 bases. The CDR3 contains 10 residues. The V gene's germline CDR1 is SNHLY and CDR2 FYNNEI. Written as DNA, the CDR3 is TGTGCCAGCAGGGGGGGTACGCAGTATTTT. This codes for CASRGGTQYF. Looking up the rest from reference TRBV2 and TRBJ2-3 gives the full variable domain: EPEVTQTPSHQVTQMGQEVILRCVPISNHLYFYWYRQILGQKVEFLVSFYNNEISEKSEIFDDQFSVERPDGSNFTLKIRSTKLEDSAMYFCASRGGTQYFGPGTRLTVL.

V is TRBV7-9 and J is TRBJ2-1; 9 bases match TRBD1. The CDR3 has 17 residues. The V and J ends lost 5 bases and 5 bases, in that order; junction bases with no gene match: 13. Germline V gene lookup returns CDR1 SEHNR and CDR2 FQNEAQ (reference sequence). The CDR3 DNA reads TGTGCCAGCAGCCAAGGAGTGGGGACAGGGATTCACAATGAGCAGTTCTTC. This gives the protein CASSQGVGTGIHNEQFF.

The rearrangement links TRBV4-3 to TRBJ1-4; unclear D gene. The V end was cut by 5 bases, the J end by 8 bases, with 18 bases between. This CDR3 has 15 amino acids. Germline-derived CDR1 and CDR2 are LGHNA and YSLEER. In DNA form, the CDR3 reads TGCGCCAGCAGCGTTTCACCTGCGGATGAAGAAAAACTGTTTTTT. It specifies CASSVSPADEEKLFF.

V is TRBV27 and J is TRBJ1-1; 8 bases agree with TRBD1. CDR3 length equals 13 residues. Germline values: CDR1 MNHEY, CDR2 SMNVEV (reference sequence). V was clipped by 9 bases and J by 5 bases; unmatched bases: 8. Here the CDR3 reads CASGQGYGTEAFF. In DNA, the CDR3 is TGTGCCAGTGGACAGGGCTATGGGACTGAAGCTTTCTTT.

The chain links TRBV2 to TRBJ1-2; 11 bases map to TRBD1. CDR1 SNHLY and CDR2 FYNNEI come from the germline V gene. Trimming took 0 bases from V and 8 from J; bases not matched to a gene: 11. The CDR3 is 17 residues long. For the CDR3, the DNA is TGTGCCAGCAGTGAAGCGCCCCGCGGACAGGGGGCAAAAGGCTACACCTTC. This codes for CASSEAPRGQGAKGYTF.

The rearrangement joins TRBV5-1 to TRBJ2-1; TRBD1 matches 7 bases. The junction had 9 bases not matched to a gene; V was cut back by 2 bases and J by 7 bases. The CDR3 is made up of 15 amino acids. Germline CDR1 reads SGHRS; CDR2 reads YFSETQ. The DNA of the CDR3 is TGCGCCAGCAGCTTTGGACAGGCGATGGAGAATGAGCAGTTCTTC. Protein sequence: CASSFGQAMENEQFF.